The 24 T cell receptor beta chains given below trace back to one sample, sequenced in a study of CD8 T cells in Susac syndrome. Random-hexamer reverse transcription was applied to 0.5 to 1 ug RNA. TCRdb passed the immunoSEQ multiplex PCR reads through MiXCR, listing each CDR3 protein once. Among 80,000 or so distinct CDR3 sequences listed, roughly 96% were seen once. The specimen sequenced was CD8+ T cells from PBMCs. The receptors stem from a human donor with Susac syndrome.

The chain carries TRBV5-6 and TRBJ2-4, with 7 bases lining up with TRBD1. V shed 4 bases and J 0 bases; nucleotides not matched to a gene: 7. CDR3 size: 16 residues. CDR1 and CDR2 (germline): SGHDT, YYEEEE. CDR3 amino acids: CASSPGTVGAKNIQYF. CDR3 sequence (DNA): TGTGCCAGCAGCCCGGGGACAGTGGGAGCCAAAAACATTCAGTACTTC.

The chain couples TRBV29-1 to TRBJ1-1, with D hard to call. The germline V and J ends were trimmed by 4 bases and 0 bases, with 9 bases remaining between them. Germline loops: CDR1 SQVTM, CDR2 ANQGSEA. The CDR3 is 13 amino acids. The CDR3: CSVAQTVNTEAFF. Written as DNA, the CDR3 is TGCAGCGTTGCTCAGACGGTGAACACTGAAGCTTTCTTT.

This rearrangement joins TRBV27 to TRBJ2-6, with 7 nucleotides matching TRBD1. This CDR3 region has 15 residues. Germline V gene data show CDR1 as MNHEY and CDR2 as SMNVEV (reference sequence). After removal of 6 bases from V and 4 bases from J, the junction contained 6 bases not matched to a gene. DNA for the CDR3: TGTGCCAGCAGACTCACAGGGGCAGGGGCCAACGTCCTGACTTTC. The encoded protein is CASRLTGAGANVLTF.

This chain joins TRBV5-6 and TRBJ2-1; 9 bases align to TRBD2. This CDR3 is built from 12 residues. The germline CDR1 and CDR2 sequences are SGHDT and YYEEEE. V lost 4 bases, J lost 8 bases, and 1 base stayed unmatched. The CDR3 loop is CASSIAGDEQFF. CDR3 DNA sequence: TGTGCCAGCAGCATAGCGGGAGATGAGCAGTTCTTC.

The V and J genes are TRBV9 and TRBJ2-3, with a tentative D call TRBD1 (5 bases). Trimming removed 0 bases at V and 5 bases at J, with 10 bases between. The CDR3 extends over 14 amino acids. The germline V gene has CDR1 SGDLS and CDR2 YYNGEE. Written as DNA, the CDR3 is TGTGCCAGCAGCGTAGCTCTCCAGGGAGATACGCAGTATTTT. Protein: CASSVALQGDTQYF.

The chain recombines TRBV29-1 with TRBJ2-5; D gene unclear. There are 14 residues in the CDR3. Trimming left V 7 bases short and J 5 bases short, with 20 bases between. Germline V CDR1 and CDR2: SQVTM, ANQGSEA. The CDR3 sequence: CSACEPETGETQYF. In DNA, the CDR3 is TGCAGCGCCTGTGAGCCAGAGACCGGGGAGACCCAGTACTTC.

V usage is TRBV13 and J usage is TRBJ1-1; TRBD1 might be the D (6 bases). CDR3 size: 15 residues. From germline, CDR1 is PRHDT and CDR2 FYEKMQ (reference sequence). Trimming took 0 bases from V and 6 from J, leaving 14 bases between them. The chain's CDR3 is CASSLGDRKGPEAFF. The CDR3 DNA reads as TGTGCCAGCAGCTTAGGTGACAGGAAGGGACCTGAAGCTTTCTTT.

CDR3 protein: CASSSTGFSYNEQFF. As DNA, the CDR3 is TGTGCCAGCAGCTCAACAGGGTTCTCCTACAATGAGCAGTTCTTC. V usage is TRBV11-2 and J usage is TRBJ2-1, with D maybe TRBD1 (6 bases). The germline V and J ends were trimmed by 4 bases and 0 bases, with 10 bases remaining between them. From germline, CDR1 is SGHAT and CDR2 FQNNGV. The CDR3 length is 15 residues.

V usage is TRBV7-9 and J usage is TRBJ1-2; 7 nucleotides agree with TRBD1. There are 14 residues in the CDR3. Germline assignment: CDR1 SEHNR and CDR2 FQNEAQ (reference sequence). The V and J ends lost 1 base and 4 bases, in that order; junction bases with no gene match: 3. CDR3 amino acids: CASSLVQGSYGYTF. In DNA, the CDR3 is TGTGCCAGCAGCTTAGTACAGGGGAGCTATGGCTACACCTTC.

The chain is built from TRBV6-2 or TRBV6-3 and TRBJ2-1, with 10 bases aligning to TRBD2. This CDR3 is built from 22 residues. V was clipped by 6 bases and J by 0 bases; unmatched bases: 23. The germline gives CDR1 MNHEY, CDR2 SVGEGT. The CDR3 protein is CASSRQGVGLAGVSRSYNEQFF. The CDR3 nucleotides are TGTGCCAGCAGCCGACAGGGTGTAGGGCTAGCGGGAGTTTCCCGCTCCTACAATGAGCAGTTCTTC.

The rearrangement links TRBV5-1 to TRBJ2-7; 7 positions match TRBD1. Germline-derived CDR1 and CDR2 are SGHRS and YFSETQ. The CDR3 runs 15 residues. The V gene end was trimmed by 0 bases and the J gene end by 3 bases; junction bases not matched to a gene: 6. The CDR3 nucleotides are TGCGCCAGCAGCTTGGGACAGGGAATGTTCTACGAGCAGTACTTC. It is translated as CASSLGQGMFYEQYF.

The CDR3 sequence is CSAGSGGYNEQFF. Written as DNA, the CDR3 is TGCAGTGCAGGGAGCGGGGGGTACAATGAGCAGTTCTTC. The genes are TRBV20-1 and TRBJ2-1; 9 bases are shared with TRBD2. The CDR3 extends over 13 amino acids. CDR1 and CDR2 from the germline V gene are DFQATT and SNEGSKA (reference sequence). Trimming at V came to 6 bases and at J to 4 bases, leaving 4 bases not matched to a gene.

The chain employs TRBV28 and TRBJ1-1; tentatively, D is TRBD1 (6 bases). CDR3 length: 14 residues. V gave up 5 bases and J gave up 1 base, with 11 bases separating them. Germline V CDR1 and CDR2: MDHEN, SYDVKM. DNA for the CDR3: TGTGCCAGCAGTATCCCGGACAGGAACACTGAAGCTTTCTTT. It encodes CASSIPDRNTEAFF.

The chain carries TRBV27 and TRBJ1-1; D is possibly TRBD1 (6 bases). CDR3 length equals 15 residues. Germline CDR1 reads MNHEY; CDR2 reads SMNVEV (reference sequence). Trimming stripped 7 bases from V and 3 bases from J, with 18 bases between. CDR3: CASTVLGAGDTEAFF. CDR3 nucleotides: TGTGCCAGCACCGTGCTGGGGGCCGGGGACACTGAAGCTTTCTTT.

The chain couples TRBV7-2 to TRBJ2-1; D not resolved. The germline gives CDR1 SGHTA, CDR2 FQGNSA. The CDR3 runs 12 residues. Between the trimmed V and J ends, which lost 5 bases and 8 bases, there was a span of 10 bases. The CDR3 nucleotides read TGTGCCAGCAGCCTCGCCAGCCATGAGCAGTTCTTC. Translating gives CASSLASHEQFF. Combining the CDR3 with reference TRBV7-2 and TRBJ2-1 gives the whole variable domain GAGVSQSPSNKVTEKGKDVELRCDPISGHTALYWYRQSLGQGLEFLIYFQGNSAPDKSGLPSDRFSAERTGGSVSTLTIQRTQQEDSAVYLCASSLASHEQFFGPGTRLTVL.

This clonotype was seen a single time. The chain couples TRBV10-3 to TRBJ2-7; D not certain. Germline V lookup: CDR1 ENHRY, CDR2 SYGVKD. Trimming took 6 bases from V and 9 from J, leaving 12 bases between them. The CDR3 consists of 11 residues. CDR3 DNA: TGTGCCATCAGCAACCTACGAGGGCAGTACTTC. Translation gives CAISNLRGQYF.

This chain links TRBV5-1 with TRBJ1-1; the D gene is possibly TRBD1 (5 bases). Germline loops: CDR1 SGHRS, CDR2 YFSETQ. Trimming cost V 0 bases and J 0 bases, with 9 bases left between them. There are 15 residues in the CDR3. The chain's CDR3 is CASSLVAGMNTEAFF. CDR3 in DNA: TGCGCCAGCAGCTTGGTCGCAGGGATGAACACTGAAGCTTTCTTT.

The V call is TRBV5-4, the J call TRBJ2-1; D not resolved. Germline V gives CDR1 SGHNT, CDR2 YYREEE (reference sequence). Trimming cost V 4 bases and J 8 bases, with 10 bases left between them. The CDR3 covers 12 residues. In nucleotides, the CDR3 is TGTGCCAGCAGCCCATCTCTGGATGAGCAGTTCTTC. It specifies CASSPSLDEQFF.

The chain is built from TRBV11-2 and TRBJ2-2, with D perhaps being TRBD1 or TRBD2 (6 bases each). The V end lost 5 bases, the J end lost 6 bases, and 10 bases lay between the germline ends. Germline assignment: CDR1 SGHAT and CDR2 FQNNGV. This CDR3 spans 13 amino acids. The CDR3 region is CASSLGGPGELFF. CDR3 in DNA: TGTGCCAGCAGCCTAGGGGGGCCCGGGGAGCTGTTTTTT.

The DNA of the CDR3 is TGTGCCAGTCGAAGGGAAAATGGCTACACCTTC. Translation gives CASRRENGYTF. The chain links TRBV19 to TRBJ1-2; D ambiguous. Germline loops: CDR1 LNHDA, CDR2 SQIVND (reference sequence). The V end was cut by 8 bases, the J end by 6 bases, with 10 bases between. CDR3 length: 11 residues.

This clonotype occurred once. The chain joins TRBV12-3 or TRBV12-4 to TRBJ2-3; no clear D gene. The CDR3 has 15 amino acids. Deletions cut 5 bases from V and 5 bases from J, with 17 bases between. The CDR3 region has the DNA TGTGCCAGCAGTCCTATGGACGGATCCCAAGATACGCAGTATTTT. Its protein product is CASSPMDGSQDTQYF.

The chain combines TRBV3-1 with TRBJ2-1, with TRBD2 identical over 14 bases. Trimming removed 5 bases from V and 4 bases from J; junction bases left unmatched: 16. Germline V gene data show CDR1 as LGHDT and CDR2 as YNNKEL (reference sequence). CDR3 size: 20 residues. The DNA for the CDR3 is TGTGCCAGCAGCTATAGACCCGGGACTAGCGGGAGCCCGGCTTACAATGAGCAGTTCTTC. Translated: CASSYRPGTSGSPAYNEQFF.

The chain links TRBV11-2 to TRBJ2-1; D is unresolved. V was cut by 5 bases and J by 3 bases, with 17 bases left in between. Germline loops: CDR1 SGHAT, CDR2 FQNNGV. The CDR3 totals 16 residues. The CDR3 coding sequence is TGTGCCAGCAGCCCACCCGAGAAAACACACTACAATGAGCAGTTCTTC. This translates into CASSPPEKTHYNEQFF. The whole variable domain, filled in from reference TRBV11-2 and TRBJ2-1, reads EAGVAQSPRYKIIEKRQSVAFWCNPISGHATLYWYQQILGQGPKLLIQFQNNGVVDDSQLPKDRFSAERLKGVDSTLKIQPAKLEDSAVYLCASSPPEKTHYNEQFFGPGTRLTVL.

This chain links TRBV15 with TRBJ2-1; D is perhaps TRBD2 (7 bases). Trimming took off 0 bases at V and 8 bases at J, with 14 bases between the two ends. Per germline, CDR1 LNHNV and CDR2 YYDKDF (reference sequence). The CDR3 consists of 15 residues. The CDR3, as DNA: TGTGCCACCAGCAGAGAACCTCCGGGGGGCGATGAGCAGTTCTTC. It specifies CATSREPPGGDEQFF.